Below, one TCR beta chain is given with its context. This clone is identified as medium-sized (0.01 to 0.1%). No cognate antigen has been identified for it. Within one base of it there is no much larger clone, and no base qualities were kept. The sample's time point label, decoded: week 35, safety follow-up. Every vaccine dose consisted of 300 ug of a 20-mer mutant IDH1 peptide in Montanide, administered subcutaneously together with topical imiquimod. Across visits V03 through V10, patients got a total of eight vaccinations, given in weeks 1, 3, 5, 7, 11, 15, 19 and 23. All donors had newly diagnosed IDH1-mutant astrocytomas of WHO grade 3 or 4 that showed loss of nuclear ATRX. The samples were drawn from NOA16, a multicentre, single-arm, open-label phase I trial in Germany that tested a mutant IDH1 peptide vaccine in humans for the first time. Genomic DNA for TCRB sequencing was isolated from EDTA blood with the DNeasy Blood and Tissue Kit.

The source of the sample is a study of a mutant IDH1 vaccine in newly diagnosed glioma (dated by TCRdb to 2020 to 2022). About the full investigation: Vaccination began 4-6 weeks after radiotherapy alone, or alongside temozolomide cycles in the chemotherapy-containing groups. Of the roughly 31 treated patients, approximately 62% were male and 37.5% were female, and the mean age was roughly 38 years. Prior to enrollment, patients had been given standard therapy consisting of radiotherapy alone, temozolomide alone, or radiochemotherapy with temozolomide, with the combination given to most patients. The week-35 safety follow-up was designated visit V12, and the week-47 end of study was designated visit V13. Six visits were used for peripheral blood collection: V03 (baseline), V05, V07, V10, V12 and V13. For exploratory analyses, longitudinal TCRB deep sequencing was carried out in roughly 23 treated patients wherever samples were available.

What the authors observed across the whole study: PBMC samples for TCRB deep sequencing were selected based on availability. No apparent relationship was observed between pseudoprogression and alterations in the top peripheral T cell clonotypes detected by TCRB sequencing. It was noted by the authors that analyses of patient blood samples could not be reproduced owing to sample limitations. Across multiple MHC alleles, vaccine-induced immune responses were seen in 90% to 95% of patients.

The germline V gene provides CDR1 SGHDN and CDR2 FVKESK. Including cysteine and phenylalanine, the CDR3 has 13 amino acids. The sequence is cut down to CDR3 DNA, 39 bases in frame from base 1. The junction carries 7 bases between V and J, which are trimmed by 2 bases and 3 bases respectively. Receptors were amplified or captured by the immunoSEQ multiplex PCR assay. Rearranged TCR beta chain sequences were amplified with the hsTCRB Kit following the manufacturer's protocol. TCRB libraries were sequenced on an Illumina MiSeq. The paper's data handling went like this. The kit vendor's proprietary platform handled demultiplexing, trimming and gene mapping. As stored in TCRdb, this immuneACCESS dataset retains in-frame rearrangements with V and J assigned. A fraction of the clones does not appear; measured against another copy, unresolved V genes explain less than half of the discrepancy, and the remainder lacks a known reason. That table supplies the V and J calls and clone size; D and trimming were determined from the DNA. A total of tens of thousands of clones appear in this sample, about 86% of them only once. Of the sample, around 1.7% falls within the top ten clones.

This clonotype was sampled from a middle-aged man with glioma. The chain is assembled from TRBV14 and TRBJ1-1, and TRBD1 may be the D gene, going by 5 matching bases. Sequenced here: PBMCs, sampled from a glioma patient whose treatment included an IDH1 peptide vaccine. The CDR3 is CASSQQGDTEAFF. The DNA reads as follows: TGTGCCAGCAGCCAACAGGGTGACACTGAAGCTTTCTTT. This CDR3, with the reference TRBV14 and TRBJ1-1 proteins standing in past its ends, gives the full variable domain EAGVTQFPSHSVIEKGQTVTLRCDPISGHDNLYWYRRVMGKEIKFLLHFVKESKQDESGMPNNRFLAERTGGTYSTLKVQPAELEDSGVYFCASSQQGDTEAFFGQGTRLTVV.